This note documents a single T cell receptor (beta chain) sequence. V was pared by 5 bases and J by 6 bases, with 14 bases between. This CDR3 region has 14 residues. Germline V gene sequence: CDR1 SGHTA, CDR2 FQGNSA. The source of the sample is a study of blood T cell repertoires in COVID-19. Study at large: Some COVID-19 samples were acute and others convalescent; all came from the United States, Italy and Spain. Nucleic acid was either cDNA or gDNA, and it came from T cells, B-cell-depleted T cells, or PBMCs.

As originally analysed: Quantification of nucleated cells was approximated via reference gene primer amplification. Assay used: immunoSEQ multiplex PCR; TCRdb lists only in-frame clones, some missing. The DNA was the basis for D and trimming; V, J and clone size are from that table. The sample contains over 150,000 clones, approximately 81% of which appear only once. This chain joins TRBV7-2 and TRBJ2-1; D possibly corresponds to TRBD1 (6 bases). The sequenced sample was peripheral blood. The sequence was obtained from a man in his forties or fifties with acute or convalescent COVID-19. CDR3 DNA: TGTGCCAGCAGCATTAGGCAGGGGAGCAATGAGCAGTTCTTC. Translation gives CASSIRQGSNEQFF.